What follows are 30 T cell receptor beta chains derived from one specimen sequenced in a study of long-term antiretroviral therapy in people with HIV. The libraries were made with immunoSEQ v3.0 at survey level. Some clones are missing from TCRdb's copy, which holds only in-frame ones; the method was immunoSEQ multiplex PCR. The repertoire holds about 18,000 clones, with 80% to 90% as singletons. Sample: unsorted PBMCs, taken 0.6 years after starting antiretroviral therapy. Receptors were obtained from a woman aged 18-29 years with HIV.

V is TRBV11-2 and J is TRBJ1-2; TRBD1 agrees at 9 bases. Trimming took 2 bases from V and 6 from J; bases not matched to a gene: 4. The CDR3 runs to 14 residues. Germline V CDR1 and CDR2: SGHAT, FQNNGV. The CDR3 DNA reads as TGTGCCAGCAGCTTAACGGGACAGGGAGATGGCTACACCTTC. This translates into CASSLTGQGDGYTF.

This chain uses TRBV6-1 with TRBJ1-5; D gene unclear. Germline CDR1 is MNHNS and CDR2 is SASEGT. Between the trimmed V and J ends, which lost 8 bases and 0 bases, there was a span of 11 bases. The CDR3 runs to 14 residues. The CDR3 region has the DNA TGTGCCAGCTCCTCGAAGAATAGCAATCAGCCCCAGCATTTT. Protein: CASSSKNSNQPQHF.

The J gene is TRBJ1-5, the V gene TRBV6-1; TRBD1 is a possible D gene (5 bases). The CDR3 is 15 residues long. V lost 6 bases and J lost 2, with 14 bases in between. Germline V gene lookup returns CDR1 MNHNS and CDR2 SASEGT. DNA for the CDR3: TGTGCCAGCAGCGCCTTGGGGGTAGGCAATCAGCCCCAGCATTTT. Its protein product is CASSALGVGNQPQHF.

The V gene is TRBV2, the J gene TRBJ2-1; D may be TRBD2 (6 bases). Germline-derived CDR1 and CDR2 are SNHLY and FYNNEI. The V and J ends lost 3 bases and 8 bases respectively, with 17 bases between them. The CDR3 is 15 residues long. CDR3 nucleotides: TGTGCCAGCAGTGAGGAACCGCATTGGGGGGATGAGCAGTTCTTC. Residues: CASSEEPHWGDEQFF.

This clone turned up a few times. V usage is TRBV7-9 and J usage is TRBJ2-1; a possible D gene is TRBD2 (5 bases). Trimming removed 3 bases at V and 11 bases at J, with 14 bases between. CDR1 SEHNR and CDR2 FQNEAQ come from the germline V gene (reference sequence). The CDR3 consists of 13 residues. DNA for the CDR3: TGTGCCAGCAGCTTCGAAGCGGAGACAAAGCAGTTCTTC. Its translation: CASSFEAETKQFF.

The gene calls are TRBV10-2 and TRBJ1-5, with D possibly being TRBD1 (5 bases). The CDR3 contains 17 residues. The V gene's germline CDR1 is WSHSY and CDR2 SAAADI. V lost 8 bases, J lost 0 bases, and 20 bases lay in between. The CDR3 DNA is TGCGCCAGCTCCGCCTCGAGGGGCCACTATAGCAATCAGCCCCAGCATTTT. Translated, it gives CASSASRGHYSNQPQHF.

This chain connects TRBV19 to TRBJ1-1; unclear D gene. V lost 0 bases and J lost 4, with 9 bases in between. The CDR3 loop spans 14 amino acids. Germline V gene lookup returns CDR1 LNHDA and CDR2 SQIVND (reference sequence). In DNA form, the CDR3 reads TGTGCCAGTAGTATAGATTCAGGACGCACTGAAGCTTTCTTT. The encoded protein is CASSIDSGRTEAFF.

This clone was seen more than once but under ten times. CDR3 in DNA: TGTGCCAGCAGGGAAGAACCATTTGGACTACTACTAGAGACCCAGTACTTC. It translates to CASREEPFGLLLETQYF. This rearrangement joins TRBV6-4 to TRBJ2-5, with D possibly matching TRBD2 (6 bases). Trimming removed 6 bases from V and 4 bases from J, with 24 bases in between. Germline V gene sequence: CDR1 MRHNA, CDR2 SNTAGT. CDR3 length: 17 amino acids.

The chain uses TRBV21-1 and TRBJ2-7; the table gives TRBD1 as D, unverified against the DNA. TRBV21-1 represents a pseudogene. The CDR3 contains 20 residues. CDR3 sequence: CASSENPRGLTGTGSCEQYF. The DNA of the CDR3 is TGTGCCAGCAGCGAAAACCCACGGGGGCTCACCGGGACAGGGTCCTGCGAGCAGTACTTC.

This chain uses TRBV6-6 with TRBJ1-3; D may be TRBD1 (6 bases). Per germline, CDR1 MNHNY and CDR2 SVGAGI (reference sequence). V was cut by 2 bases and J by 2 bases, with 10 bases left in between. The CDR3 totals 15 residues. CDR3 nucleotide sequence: TGTGCCAGCAGTTACGGGGGGCTTGCTGGAAACACCATATATTTT. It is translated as CASSYGGLAGNTIYF.

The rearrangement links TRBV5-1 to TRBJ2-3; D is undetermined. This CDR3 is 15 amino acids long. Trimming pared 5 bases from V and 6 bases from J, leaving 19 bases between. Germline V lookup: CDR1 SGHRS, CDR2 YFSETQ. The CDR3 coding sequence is TGCGCCAGCAGGAGGCAACCGAACTTGAGGGATACGCAGTATTTT. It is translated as CASRRQPNLRDTQYF.

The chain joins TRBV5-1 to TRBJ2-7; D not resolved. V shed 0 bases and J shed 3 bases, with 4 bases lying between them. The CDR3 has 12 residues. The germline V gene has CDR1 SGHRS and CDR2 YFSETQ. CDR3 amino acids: CASSLDDYEQYF. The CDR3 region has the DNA TGCGCCAGCAGCTTGGACGACTACGAGCAGTACTTC.

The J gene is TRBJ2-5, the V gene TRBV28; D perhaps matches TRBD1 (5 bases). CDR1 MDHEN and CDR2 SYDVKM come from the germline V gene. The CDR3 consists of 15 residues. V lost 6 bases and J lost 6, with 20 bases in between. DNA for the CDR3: TGTGCCAGCAGCTCCCCGGGCAGGGTGTCACAGACCCAGTACTTC. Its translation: CASSSPGRVSQTQYF.

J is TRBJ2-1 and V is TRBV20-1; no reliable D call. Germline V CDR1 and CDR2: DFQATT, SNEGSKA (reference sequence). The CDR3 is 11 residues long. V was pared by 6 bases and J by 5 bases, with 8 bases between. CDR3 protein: CSALINNEQFF. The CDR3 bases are TGCAGTGCCCTCATAAACAATGAGCAGTTCTTC.

CDR3 in DNA: TGCGCCAGCAGTGAGGTCCCCGGGGAGACCCAGTACTTC. Residues: CASSEVPGETQYF. The rearrangement joins TRBV10-2 to TRBJ2-5, with unresolved D. Trimming shortened V by 2 bases and J by 5 bases, and 9 bases separated the two germline ends. This CDR3 has 13 residues. The germline gives CDR1 WSHSY, CDR2 SAAADI.

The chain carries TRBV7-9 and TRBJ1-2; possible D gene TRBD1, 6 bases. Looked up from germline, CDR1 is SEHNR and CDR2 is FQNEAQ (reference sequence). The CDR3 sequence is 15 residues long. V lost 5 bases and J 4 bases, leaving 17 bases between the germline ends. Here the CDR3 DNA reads TGTGCCAGCAGCCCCCGAGGGGGGACGGGCTATGGCTACACCTTC. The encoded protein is CASSPRGGTGYGYTF.

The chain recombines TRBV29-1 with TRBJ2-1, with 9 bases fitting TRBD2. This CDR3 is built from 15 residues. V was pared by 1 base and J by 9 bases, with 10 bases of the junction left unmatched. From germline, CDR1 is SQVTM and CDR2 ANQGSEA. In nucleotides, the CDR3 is TGCAGCGTTGAAGGCGGGAGGGAGGTCAGAGGTGAGCAGTTCTTC. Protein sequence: CSVEGGREVRGEQFF.

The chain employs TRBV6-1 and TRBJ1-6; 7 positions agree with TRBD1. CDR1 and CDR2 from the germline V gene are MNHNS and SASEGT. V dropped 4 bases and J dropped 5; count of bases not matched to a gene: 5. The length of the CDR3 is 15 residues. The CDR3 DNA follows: TGTGCCAGCAGTGTCGAGGGGGCGAATAATTCACCCCTCCACTTT. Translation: CASSVEGANNSPLHF.

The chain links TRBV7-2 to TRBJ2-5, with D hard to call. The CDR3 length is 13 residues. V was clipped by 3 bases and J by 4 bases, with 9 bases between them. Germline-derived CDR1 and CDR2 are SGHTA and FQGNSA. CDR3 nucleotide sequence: TGTGCCAGCAGCTTTTTAGGCGTAGAGACCCAGTACTTC. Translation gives CASSFLGVETQYF.

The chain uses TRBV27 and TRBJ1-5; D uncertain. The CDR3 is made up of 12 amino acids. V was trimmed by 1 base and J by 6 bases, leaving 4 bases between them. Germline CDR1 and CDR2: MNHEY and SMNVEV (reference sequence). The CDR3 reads CASSLWGQPQHF. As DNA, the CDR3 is TGTGCCAGCAGTTTATGGGGTCAGCCCCAGCATTTT.

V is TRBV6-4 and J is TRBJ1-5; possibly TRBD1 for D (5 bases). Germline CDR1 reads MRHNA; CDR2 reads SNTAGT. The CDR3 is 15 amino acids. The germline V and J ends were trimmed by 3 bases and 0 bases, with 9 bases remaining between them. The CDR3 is CASSEQGGSNQPQHF. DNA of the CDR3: TGTGCCAGCAGTGAGCAGGGCGGTAGCAATCAGCCCCAGCATTTT.

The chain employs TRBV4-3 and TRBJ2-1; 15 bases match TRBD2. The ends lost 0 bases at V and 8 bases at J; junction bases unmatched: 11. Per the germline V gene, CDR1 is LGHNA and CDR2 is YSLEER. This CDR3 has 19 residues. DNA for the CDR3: TGCGCCAGCAGCCAAGATTCCCCTGGACTAGCGGGGGGGCCCCATGAGCAGTTCTTC. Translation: CASSQDSPGLAGGPHEQFF.

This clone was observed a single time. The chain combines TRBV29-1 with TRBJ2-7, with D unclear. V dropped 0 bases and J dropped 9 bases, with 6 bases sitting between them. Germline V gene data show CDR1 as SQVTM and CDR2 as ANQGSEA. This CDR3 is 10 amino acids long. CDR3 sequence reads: CSVEDGAQYF. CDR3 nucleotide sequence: TGCAGCGTTGAAGACGGTGCGCAGTACTTC.

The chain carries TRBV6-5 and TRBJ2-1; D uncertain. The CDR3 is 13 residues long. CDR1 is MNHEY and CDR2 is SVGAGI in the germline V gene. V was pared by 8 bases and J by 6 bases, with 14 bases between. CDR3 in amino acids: CASVCLYCNEQFF. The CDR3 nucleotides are TGTGCCAGCGTCTGCCTCTACTGCAATGAGCAGTTCTTC.

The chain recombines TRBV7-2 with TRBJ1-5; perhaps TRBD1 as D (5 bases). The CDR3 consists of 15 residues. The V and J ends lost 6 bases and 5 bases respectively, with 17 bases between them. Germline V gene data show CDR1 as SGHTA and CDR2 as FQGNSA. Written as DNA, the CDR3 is TGTGCCAGCAGTCAAAGACCCCCAGGGTATCAGCCCCAGCATTTT. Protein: CASSQRPPGYQPQHF.

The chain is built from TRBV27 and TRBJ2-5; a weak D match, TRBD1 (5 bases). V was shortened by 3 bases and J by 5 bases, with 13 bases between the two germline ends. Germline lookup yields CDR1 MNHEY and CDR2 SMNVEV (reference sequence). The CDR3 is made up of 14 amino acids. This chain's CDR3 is CASSFQGLQETQYF. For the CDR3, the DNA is TGTGCCAGCAGTTTTCAGGGTTTGCAGGAGACCCAGTACTTC.

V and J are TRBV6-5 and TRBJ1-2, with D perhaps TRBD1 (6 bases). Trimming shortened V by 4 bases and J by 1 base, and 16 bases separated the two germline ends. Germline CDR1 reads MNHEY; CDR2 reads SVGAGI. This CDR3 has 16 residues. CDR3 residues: CASSLEQGRGNYGYTF. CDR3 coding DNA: TGTGCCAGCAGTTTGGAGCAGGGGAGGGGTAACTATGGCTACACCTTC.

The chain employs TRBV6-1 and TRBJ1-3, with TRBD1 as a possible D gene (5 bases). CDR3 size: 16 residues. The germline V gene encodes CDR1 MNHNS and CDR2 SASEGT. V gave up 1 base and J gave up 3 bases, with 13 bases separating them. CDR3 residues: CASSEGSGGGGNTIYF. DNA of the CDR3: TGTGCCAGCAGTGAAGGATCGGGGGGTGGTGGAAACACCATATATTTT.

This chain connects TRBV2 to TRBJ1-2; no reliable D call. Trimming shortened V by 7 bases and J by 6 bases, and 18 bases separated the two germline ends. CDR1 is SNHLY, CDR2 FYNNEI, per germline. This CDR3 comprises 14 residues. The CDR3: CASTRIVSSDGYTF. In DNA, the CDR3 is TGTGCCAGCACCCGGATTGTGAGTTCAGATGGCTACACCTTC.

CDR3 DNA sequence: TGTGCCAGTAGTAACGTTGGCTCCTATAATTCACCCCTCCACTTT. Translating it yields CASSNVGSYNSPLHF. J is TRBJ1-6 and V is TRBV19; no clear D. This CDR3 has 15 residues. CDR1 and CDR2 from the germline V gene are LNHDA and SQIVND (reference sequence). Trimming removed 4 bases from V and 0 bases from J, with 7 bases in between.